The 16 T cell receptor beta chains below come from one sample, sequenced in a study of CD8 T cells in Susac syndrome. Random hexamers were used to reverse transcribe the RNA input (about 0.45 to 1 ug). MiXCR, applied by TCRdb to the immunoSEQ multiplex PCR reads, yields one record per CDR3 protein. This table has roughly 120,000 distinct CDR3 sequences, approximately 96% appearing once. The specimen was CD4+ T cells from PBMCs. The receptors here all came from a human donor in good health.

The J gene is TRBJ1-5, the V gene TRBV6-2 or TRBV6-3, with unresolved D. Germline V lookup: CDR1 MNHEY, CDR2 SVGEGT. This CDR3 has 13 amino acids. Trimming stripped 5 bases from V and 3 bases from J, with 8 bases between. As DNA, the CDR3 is TGTGCCAGCAGTCCAAGGGTCAATCAGCCCCAGCATTTT. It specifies CASSPRVNQPQHF.

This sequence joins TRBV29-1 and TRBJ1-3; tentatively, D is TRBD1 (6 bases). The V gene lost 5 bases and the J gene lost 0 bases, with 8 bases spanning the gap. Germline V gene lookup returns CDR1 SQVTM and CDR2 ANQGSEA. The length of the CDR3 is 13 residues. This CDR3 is CSVSRGSGNTIYF. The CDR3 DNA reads TGCAGCGTTTCCAGGGGCTCTGGAAACACCATATATTTT.

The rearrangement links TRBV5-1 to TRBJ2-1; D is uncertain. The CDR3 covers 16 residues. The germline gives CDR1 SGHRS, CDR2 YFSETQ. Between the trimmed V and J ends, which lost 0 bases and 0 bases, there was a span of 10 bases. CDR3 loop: CASSLGVGSSYNEQFF. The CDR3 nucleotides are TGCGCCAGCAGCTTGGGGGTCGGATCCTCCTACAATGAGCAGTTCTTC.

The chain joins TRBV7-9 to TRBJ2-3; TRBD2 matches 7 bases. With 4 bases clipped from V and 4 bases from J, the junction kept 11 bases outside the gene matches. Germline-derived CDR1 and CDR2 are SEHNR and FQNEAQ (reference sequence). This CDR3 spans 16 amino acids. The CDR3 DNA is TGTGCCAGCAGCTCCGGGCCCGGGAGGTACGCAGATACGCAGTATTTT. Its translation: CASSSGPGRYADTQYF.

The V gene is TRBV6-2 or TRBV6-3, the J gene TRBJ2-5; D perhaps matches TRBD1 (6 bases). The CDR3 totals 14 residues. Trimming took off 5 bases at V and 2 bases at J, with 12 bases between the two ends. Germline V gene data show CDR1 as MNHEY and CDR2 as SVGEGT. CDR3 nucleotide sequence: TGTGCCAGCAGTCGAGGGACACTACAAGAGACCCAGTACTTC. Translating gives CASSRGTLQETQYF.

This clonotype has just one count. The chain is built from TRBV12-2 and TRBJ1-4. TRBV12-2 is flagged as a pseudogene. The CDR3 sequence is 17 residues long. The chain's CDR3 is CASRLSFPNGTNEKLFF. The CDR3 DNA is TGTGCAAGTCGCTTGTCTTTCCCTAACGGGACTAATGAAAAACTGTTTTTT.

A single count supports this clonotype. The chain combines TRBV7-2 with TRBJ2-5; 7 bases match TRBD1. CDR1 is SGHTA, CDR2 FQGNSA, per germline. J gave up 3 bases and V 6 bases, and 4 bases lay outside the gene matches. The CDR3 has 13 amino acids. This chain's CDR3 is CASSYRGEETQYF. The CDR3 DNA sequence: TGTGCCAGCAGTTACAGGGGAGAAGAGACCCAGTACTTC.

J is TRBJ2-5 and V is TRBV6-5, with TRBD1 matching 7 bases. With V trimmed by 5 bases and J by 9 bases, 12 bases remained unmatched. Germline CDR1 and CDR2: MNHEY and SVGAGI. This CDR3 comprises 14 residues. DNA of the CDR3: TGTGCCAGCAGTAAACAGGGGTTACTCGCGGCCCAGTACTTC. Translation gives CASSKQGLLAAQYF.

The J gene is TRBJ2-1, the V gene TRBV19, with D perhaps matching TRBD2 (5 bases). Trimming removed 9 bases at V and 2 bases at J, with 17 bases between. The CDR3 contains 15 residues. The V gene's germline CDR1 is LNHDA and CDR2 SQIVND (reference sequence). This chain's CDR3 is CASRSRTLTYNEQFF. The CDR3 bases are TGTGCCAGCAGATCCCGGACTCTAACCTACAATGAGCAGTTCTTC.

The CDR3 loop is CAIGEVQETQYF. CDR3 sequence (DNA): TGTGCCATCGGGGAAGTCCAAGAGACCCAGTACTTC. The J gene is TRBJ2-5, the V gene TRBV10-3, with D uncertain. Trimming stripped 8 bases from V and 1 base from J, with 8 bases between. The CDR3 runs 12 residues. The germline V gene has CDR1 ENHRY and CDR2 SYGVKD.

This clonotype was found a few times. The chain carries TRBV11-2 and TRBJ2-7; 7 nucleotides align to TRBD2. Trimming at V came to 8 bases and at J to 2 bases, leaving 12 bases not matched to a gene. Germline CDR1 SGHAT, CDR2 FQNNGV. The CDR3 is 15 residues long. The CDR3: CASGGGRRTPYEQYF. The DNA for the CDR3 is TGTGCCAGCGGGGGGGGACGCCGGACCCCCTACGAGCAGTACTTC.

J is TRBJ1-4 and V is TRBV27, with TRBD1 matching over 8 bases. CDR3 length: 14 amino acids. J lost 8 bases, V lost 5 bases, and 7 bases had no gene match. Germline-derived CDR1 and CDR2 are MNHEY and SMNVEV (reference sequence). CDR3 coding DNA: TGTGCCAGCAGTCGAGCCGGACAGGGCGAAAAACTGTTTTTT. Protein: CASSRAGQGEKLFF.

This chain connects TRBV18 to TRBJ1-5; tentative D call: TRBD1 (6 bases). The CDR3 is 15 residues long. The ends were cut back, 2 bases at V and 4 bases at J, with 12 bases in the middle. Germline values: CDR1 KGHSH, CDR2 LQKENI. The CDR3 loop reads CASSPIPQGNQPQHF. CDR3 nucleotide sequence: TGTGCCAGCTCACCAATCCCTCAGGGGAATCAGCCCCAGCATTTT.

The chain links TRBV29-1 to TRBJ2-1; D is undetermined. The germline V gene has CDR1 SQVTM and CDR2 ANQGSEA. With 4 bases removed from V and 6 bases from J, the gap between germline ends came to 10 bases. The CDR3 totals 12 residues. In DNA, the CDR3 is TGCAGCGTTGTAACGGACGTCAATGAGCAGTTCTTC. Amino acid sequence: CSVVTDVNEQFF.

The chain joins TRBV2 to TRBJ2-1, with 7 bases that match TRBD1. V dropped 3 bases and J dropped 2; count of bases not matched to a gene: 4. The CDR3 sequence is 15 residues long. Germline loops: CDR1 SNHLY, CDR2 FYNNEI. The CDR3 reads CASSEDRRPYNEQFF. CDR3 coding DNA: TGTGCCAGCAGTGAGGACAGGAGGCCCTACAATGAGCAGTTCTTC.

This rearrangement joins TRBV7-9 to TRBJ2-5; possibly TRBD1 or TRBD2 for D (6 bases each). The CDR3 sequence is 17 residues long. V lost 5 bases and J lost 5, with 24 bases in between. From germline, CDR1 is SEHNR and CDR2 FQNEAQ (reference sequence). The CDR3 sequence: CASSTLGGLSNRETQYF. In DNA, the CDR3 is TGTGCCAGCAGCACATTAGGGGGACTCTCCAATCGGGAGACCCAGTACTTC.